This entry is about one TCR beta chain. The antigen remains undetermined. The PCR made use of 60 Vbeta and 13 Jbeta primers. Measured with immunoSEQ multiplex PCR; TCRdb has only the in-frame clones, and not every one. The sample shows 80,000 to 100,000 clones, around 73% of them seen only once. The CDR3 runs 14 residues. Germline loops: CDR1 SGHRS, CDR2 YFSETQ. The ends lost 4 bases at V and 0 bases at J; junction bases unmatched: 3. The data originate from a study of cytomegalovirus exposure and HLA in healthy donors. General study findings and limits: Among TCR beta chains, those listed as cytomegalovirus-associated numbered around 160. TCR beta chain V- and J-gene trimming was linked, in a later analysis, to a missense variant in DCLRE1C. CMV serostatus was the only recorded immune exposure for donors.

The material sequenced was PBMCs. The sequence came from a middle-aged man in good health and CMV-seronegative. J is TRBJ1-1 and V is TRBV5-1; TRBD1 agrees at 7 bases. The CDR3 region is CASSEQGMNTEAFF. For the CDR3, the DNA is TGCGCCAGCAGCGAACAGGGGATGAACACTGAAGCTTTCTTT.